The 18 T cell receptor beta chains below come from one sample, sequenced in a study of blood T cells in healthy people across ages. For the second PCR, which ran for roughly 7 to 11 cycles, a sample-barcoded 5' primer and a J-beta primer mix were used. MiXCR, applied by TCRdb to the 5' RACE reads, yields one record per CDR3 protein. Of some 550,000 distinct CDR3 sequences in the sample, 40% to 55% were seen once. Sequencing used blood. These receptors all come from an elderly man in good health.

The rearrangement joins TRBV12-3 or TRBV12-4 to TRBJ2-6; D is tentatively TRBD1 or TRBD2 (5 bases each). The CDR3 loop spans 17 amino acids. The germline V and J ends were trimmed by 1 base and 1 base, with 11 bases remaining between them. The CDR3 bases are TGTGCCAGCAGTTTAGGAAGGGACGGGTCTGGGGCCAACGTCCTGACTTTC. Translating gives CASSLGRDGSGANVLTF.

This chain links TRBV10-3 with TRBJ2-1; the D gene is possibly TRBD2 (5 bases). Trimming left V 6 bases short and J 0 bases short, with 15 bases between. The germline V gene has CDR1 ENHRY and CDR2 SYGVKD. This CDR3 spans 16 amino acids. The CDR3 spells CAIRGDGRSSYNEQFF. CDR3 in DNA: TGTGCCATCAGGGGAGATGGGCGGAGCTCCTACAATGAGCAGTTCTTC.

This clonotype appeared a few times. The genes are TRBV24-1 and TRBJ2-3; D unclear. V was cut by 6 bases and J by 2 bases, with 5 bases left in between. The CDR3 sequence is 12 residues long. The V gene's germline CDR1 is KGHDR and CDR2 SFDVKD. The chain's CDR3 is CATSLNTDTQYF. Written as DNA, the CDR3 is TGTGCCACCAGTCTAAACACAGATACGCAGTATTTT.

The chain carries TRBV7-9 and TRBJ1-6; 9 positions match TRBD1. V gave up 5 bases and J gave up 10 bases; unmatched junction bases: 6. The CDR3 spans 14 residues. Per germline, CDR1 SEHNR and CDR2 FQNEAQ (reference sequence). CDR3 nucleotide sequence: TGTGCCAGCAGCACCGGGACAGGGTACTCACCCCTCCACTTT. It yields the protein CASSTGTGYSPLHF.

CDR3 DNA: TGTGCCAGCCGAGGACAGAATAATTCACCCCTCCACTTT. Translated, it gives CASRGQNNSPLHF. V usage is TRBV25-1 and J usage is TRBJ1-6; TRBD1 is a possible D gene (6 bases). The CDR3 covers 13 residues. V was cut by 8 bases and J by 5 bases, with 10 bases left in between. The germline V gene encodes CDR1 MGHDK and CDR2 SYGVNS.

CDR3 sequence (DNA): TGTGCCAGCAGTGTTGACGGGGGCGGCAATCAGCCCCAGCATTTT. It translates to CASSVDGGGNQPQHF. This chain links TRBV2 with TRBJ1-5; a possible D gene is TRBD1 (6 bases). CDR1 and CDR2 from the germline V gene are SNHLY and FYNNEI. Trimming removed 4 bases from V and 2 bases from J, with 12 bases in between. The CDR3 is 15 residues long.

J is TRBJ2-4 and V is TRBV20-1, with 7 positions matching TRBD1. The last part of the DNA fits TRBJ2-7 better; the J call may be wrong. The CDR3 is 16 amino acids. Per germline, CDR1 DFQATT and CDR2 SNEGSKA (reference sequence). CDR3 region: CSARDRRDSYHSEQYF. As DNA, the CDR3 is TGCAGTGCTAGAGATCGAAGGGACAGCTATCACTCCGAGCAGTACTTC.

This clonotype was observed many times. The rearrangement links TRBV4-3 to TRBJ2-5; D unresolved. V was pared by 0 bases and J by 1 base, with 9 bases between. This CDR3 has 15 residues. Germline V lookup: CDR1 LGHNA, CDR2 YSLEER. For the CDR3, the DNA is TGCGCCAGCAGCCAAGATTTTGCTCCCCAAGAGACCCAGTACTTC. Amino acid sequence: CASSQDFAPQETQYF.

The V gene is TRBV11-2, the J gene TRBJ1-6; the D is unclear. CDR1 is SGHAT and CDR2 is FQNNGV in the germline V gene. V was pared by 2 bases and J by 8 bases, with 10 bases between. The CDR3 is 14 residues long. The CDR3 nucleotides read TGTGCCAGCAGCTTAAGTGCCGGTCATTCACCCCTCCACTTT. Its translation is CASSLSAGHSPLHF.

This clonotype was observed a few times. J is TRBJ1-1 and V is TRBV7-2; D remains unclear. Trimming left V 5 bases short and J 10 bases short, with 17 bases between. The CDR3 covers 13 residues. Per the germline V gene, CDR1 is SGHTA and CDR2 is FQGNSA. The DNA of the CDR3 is TGTGCCAGCAGCCCTCACTCACGCGTGCCAGCTTTCTTT. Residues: CASSPHSRVPAFF. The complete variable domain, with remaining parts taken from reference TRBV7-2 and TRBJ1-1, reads GAGVSQSPSNKVTEKGKDVELRCDPISGHTALYWYRQSLGQGLEFLIYFQGNSAPDKSGLPSDRFSAERTGGSVSTLTIQRTQQEDSAVYLCASSPHSRVPAFFGQGTRLTVV.

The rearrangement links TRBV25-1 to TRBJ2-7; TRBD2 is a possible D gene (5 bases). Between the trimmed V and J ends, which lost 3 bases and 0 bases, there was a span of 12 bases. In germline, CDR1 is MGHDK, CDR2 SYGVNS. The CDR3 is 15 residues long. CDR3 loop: CASSEAGKSSYEQYF. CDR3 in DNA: TGTGCCAGCAGTGAGGCCGGGAAGTCCTCCTACGAGCAGTACTTC.

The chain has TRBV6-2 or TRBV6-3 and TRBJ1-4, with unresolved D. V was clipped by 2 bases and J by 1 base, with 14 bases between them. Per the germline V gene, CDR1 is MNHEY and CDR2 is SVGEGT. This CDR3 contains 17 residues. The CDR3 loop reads CASSYGGVTRTNEKLFF. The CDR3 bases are TGTGCCAGCAGTTACGGAGGTGTCACCAGAACTAATGAAAAACTGTTTTTT.

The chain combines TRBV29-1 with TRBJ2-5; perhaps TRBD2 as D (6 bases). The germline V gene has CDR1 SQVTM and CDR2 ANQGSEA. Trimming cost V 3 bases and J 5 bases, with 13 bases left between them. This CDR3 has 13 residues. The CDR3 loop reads CSVDLGGRETQYF. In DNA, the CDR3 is TGCAGCGTTGATCTGGGGGGTCGGGAGACCCAGTACTTC.

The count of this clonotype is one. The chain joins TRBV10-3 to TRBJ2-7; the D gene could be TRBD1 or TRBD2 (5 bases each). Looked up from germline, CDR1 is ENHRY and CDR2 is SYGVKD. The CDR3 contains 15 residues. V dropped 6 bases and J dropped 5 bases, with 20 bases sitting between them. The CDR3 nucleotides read TGTGCCATCAGCCAGAGGGGCGGCGAGGCCAACGAGCAGTACTTC. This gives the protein CAISQRGGEANEQYF.

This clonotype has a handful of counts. CDR3 protein: CASSLSRGFNTEAFF. The CDR3 nucleotides are TGTGCCAGCAGCTTGAGTCGAGGGTTTAACACTGAAGCTTTCTTT. The chain uses TRBV7-2 and TRBJ1-1; no clear D gene. Germline V gene lookup returns CDR1 SGHTA and CDR2 FQGNSA. V gave up 3 bases and J gave up 2 bases, with 13 bases separating them. CDR3 length equals 15 residues. The full variable domain, in which reference TRBV7-2 and TRBJ1-1 provide the parts outside the CDR3, is GAGVSQSPSNKVTEKGKDVELRCDPISGHTALYWYRQSLGQGLEFLIYFQGNSAPDKSGLPSDRFSAERTGGSVSTLTIQRTQQEDSAVYLCASSLSRGFNTEAFFGQGTRLTVV.

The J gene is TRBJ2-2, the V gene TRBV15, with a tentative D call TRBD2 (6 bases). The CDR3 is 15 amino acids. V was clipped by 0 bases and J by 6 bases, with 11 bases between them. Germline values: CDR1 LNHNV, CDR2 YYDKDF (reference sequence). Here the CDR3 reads CATSRDRRRAGELFF. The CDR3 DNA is TGTGCCACCAGCAGAGACAGGAGGAGGGCCGGGGAGCTGTTTTTT.

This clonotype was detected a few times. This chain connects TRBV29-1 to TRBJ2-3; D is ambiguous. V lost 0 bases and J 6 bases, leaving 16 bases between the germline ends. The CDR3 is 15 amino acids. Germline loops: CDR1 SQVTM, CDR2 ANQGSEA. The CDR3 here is CSVEDRLITKDTQYF. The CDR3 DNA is TGCAGCGTTGAAGATCGTCTCATAACCAAGGATACGCAGTATTTT.

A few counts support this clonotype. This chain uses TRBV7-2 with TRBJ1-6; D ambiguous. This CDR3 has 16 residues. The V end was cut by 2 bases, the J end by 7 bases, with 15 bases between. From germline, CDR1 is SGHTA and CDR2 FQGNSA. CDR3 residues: CASSLYTAASNSPLHF. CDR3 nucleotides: TGTGCCAGCAGCTTATATACGGCGGCTAGCAATTCACCCCTCCACTTT. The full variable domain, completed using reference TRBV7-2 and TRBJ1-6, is GAGVSQSPSNKVTEKGKDVELRCDPISGHTALYWYRQSLGQGLEFLIYFQGNSAPDKSGLPSDRFSAERTGGSVSTLTIQRTQQEDSAVYLCASSLYTAASNSPLHFGNGTRLTVT.